This T cell receptor (beta chain) derives from a study of blood T cell repertoires in COVID-19. The length of the CDR3 is 14 residues. V shed 6 bases and J shed 5 bases, with 16 bases lying between them. Germline loops: CDR1 MNHNY, CDR2 SVGAGI (reference sequence). Clones were sequenced by immunoSEQ multiplex PCR, and TCRdb holds only the in-frame ones, with some missing. Of under 250,000 clones listed, roughly four fifths are singletons. This clone was observed a single time. V usage is TRBV6-6 and J usage is TRBJ2-5, with D perhaps TRBD2 (5 bases). Material for sequencing was PBMCs or T cells enriched from blood (not recorded which). The receptor was isolated from a woman aged 45 to 65 who had been exposed to COVID-19. For the CDR3, the DNA is TGTGCCAGCAGATACGACCCCGGGGTCGAGACCCAGTACTTC. Encoded protein: CASRYDPGVETQYF.